This is a list of T cell receptor beta chains from one sample in a study of CD8+ T cells in alopecia areata. The method was immunoSEQ multiplex PCR; TCRdb's version includes in-frame clones alone and lacks a portion of them. Found here are about 150,000 clones, around 62% of them singletons; the top ten hold just over 35%. What was sequenced was CD8+ T cells sorted from blood. These receptors originate from a human donor in good health. CDR3s include the opening cysteine and the closing phenylalanine or tryptophan. A D gene is named only where the DNA matches it firmly. Clone size is not always given. Where it is, it says once, few, many or a class for expanded clones.

j_gene | d_gene | abundance | v_gene | CDR3aa | CDR3nt
TRBJ2-1 | - | - | TRBV7-6 | CASSLAGAFNEQFF | TGTGCCAGCAGCTTAGCGGGAGCGTTCAATGAGCAGTTCTTC
TRBJ1-3 | - | - | TRBV5-1 | CASSLDVGTSGNTIYF | TGCGCCAGCAGCTTGGACGTCGGCACCTCTGGAAACACCATATATTTT
TRBJ2-7 | TRBD1 | - | TRBV30 | CAGTGGLEQYF | TGTGCCGGGACAGGGGGCCTCGAGCAGTACTTC
TRBJ1-1 | - | - | TRBV5-1 | CASDLAGGAGEAFF | TGCGCCAGCGACTTAGCTGGGGGCGCGGGTGAAGCTTTCTTT
TRBJ2-7 | - | - | TRBV11-2 | CASSLSNEPQYF | TGTGCCAGCAGCTTAAGTAATGAGCCTCAGTACTTC
TRBJ2-1 | TRBD2 | once | TRBV5-1 | CASSLSSGYNEQFF | TGCGCCAGCAGCTTGTCTAGCGGGTACAATGAGCAGTTCTTC
TRBJ2-7 | - | - | TRBV5-1 | CASSQDYEQYF | TGCGCCAGCAGCCAAGACTACGAGCAGTACTTC
TRBJ2-7 | - | - | TRBV5-1 | CASYPAGQGRYEQYF | TGCGCCAGCTACCCGGCCGGGCAGGGTAGATACGAGCAGTACTTC
TRBJ2-5 | - | - | TRBV13 | CASSLSRQETQYF | TGTGCCAGCAGCTTGAGCAGGCAAGAGACCCAGTACTTC
TRBJ2-7 | TRBD2 | - | TRBV13 | CASREIAGDGEQYF | TGTGCCAGCAGGGAGATAGCGGGAGATGGCGAGCAGTACTTC
TRBJ2-7 | TRBD2 | few | TRBV18 | CASSSSTSGPSYEQYF | TGTGCCAGCTCATCCTCGACTAGCGGGCCATCCTACGAGCAGTACTTC
TRBJ2-1 | - | - | TRBV7-9 | CASSFTGFHEQFF | TGTGCCAGCAGCTTCACAGGGTTTCATGAGCAGTTCTTC
TRBJ2-7 | - | - | TRBV5-6 | CASSPGWSYEQYF | TGTGCCAGCAGCCCTGGATGGTCCTACGAGCAGTACTTC
TRBJ1-4 | - | - | TRBV27 | CARGGEKLFF | TGTGCCCGGGGGGGTGAAAAACTGTTTTTT
TRBJ1-4 | TRBD1 | - | TRBV30 | CAWSAGTGDEKLFF | TGTGCCTGGAGTGCCGGGACAGGAGATGAAAAACTGTTTTTT
TRBJ2-3 | - | once | TRBV6-1 | CASSDGAGDTDTQYF | TGTGCCAGCAGTGACGGAGCAGGGGATACAGATACGCAGTATTTT
TRBJ2-2 | TRBD2 | few | TRBV30 | CAWNQGLLAGGLNTGELFF | TGTGCCTGGAACCAAGGGCTACTAGCGGGAGGATTGAACACCGGGGAGCTGTTTTTT
TRBJ1-2 | TRBD1 | - | TRBV29-1 | CSADFAGTASYGYTF | TGCAGCGCGGATTTCGCCGGGACAGCGAGCTATGGCTACACCTTC
TRBJ1-1 | TRBD1 | - | TRBV5-4 | CASSIYRGGTEAFF | TGTGCCAGCAGCATCTACAGGGGAGGTACTGAAGCTTTCTTT
TRBJ2-1 | TRBD1 | once | TRBV7-3 | CASSGQGNEQFF | TGTGCCAGCAGCGGACAGGGGAACGAGCAGTTCTTC
TRBJ2-1 | - | - | TRBV9 | CASSPRYNEQFF | TGTGCCAGCAGCCCCAGATACAATGAGCAGTTCTTC
TRBJ2-5 | TRBD1 | - | TRBV7-9 | CASSITGGTQYF | TGTGCCAGCAGCATCACAGGGGGCACCCAGTACTTC
TRBJ2-1 | - | few | TRBV5-6 | CASSSGGDPSSYNEQFF | TGTGCCAGCAGCTCGGGTGGGGACCCGAGCTCCTACAATGAGCAGTTCTTC
TRBJ1-2 | TRBD1 | - | TRBV2 | CASSRPGQGNYGYTF | TGTGCCAGCAGTCGGCCGGGACAGGGAAACTATGGCTACACCTTC
TRBJ2-2 | - | - | TRBV19 | CASSPGHLNAGELFF | TGTGCCAGTAGCCCGGGACACCTGAATGCCGGGGAGCTGTTTTTT
TRBJ1-1 | - | - | TRBV29-1 | CSVAFSGRRNTEAFF | TGCAGCGTTGCTTTTAGTGGCAGACGGAACACTGAAGCTTTCTTT
TRBJ1-2 | - | - | TRBV6-5 | CASSYSPGSNYGYTF | TGTGCCAGCAGTTACTCACCAGGCTCTAACTATGGCTACACCTTC
TRBJ1-5 | TRBD1 | - | TRBV27 | CASSPGGYREPQHF | TGTGCCAGCAGTCCAGGGGGTTATAGGGAGCCCCAGCATTTT
TRBJ2-5 | TRBD2 | - | TRBV7-9 | CASSYGLAGVETQYF | TGTGCCAGCAGCTACGGACTAGCGGGAGTTGAGACCCAGTACTTC
TRBJ1-2 | - | - | TRBV27 | CASSPLSRMDYGYTF | TGTGCCAGCAGTCCGCTCAGTAGGATGGACTATGGCTACACCTTC
TRBJ1-5 | TRBD1 | - | TRBV7-9 | CASSTGAAQPQHF | TGTGCCAGCAGCACAGGGGCCGCTCAGCCCCAGCATTTT
TRBJ2-7 | - | - | TRBV19 | CASGAVLSYEQYF | TGTGCCAGTGGGGCAGTCCTCTCCTACGAGCAGTACTTC
TRBJ1-5 | - | few | TRBV4-1 | CASSPVGVGSNQPQHF | TGCGCCAGCAGCCCAGTAGGGGTCGGCAGCAATCAGCCCCAGCATTTT
TRBJ2-7 | - | few | TRBV7-9 | CASSLEEGAYEQYF | TGTGCCAGCAGCTTAGAGGAGGGGGCTTACGAGCAGTACTTC
TRBJ2-1 | TRBD2 | - | TRBV2 | CASRTGLAGYGIYNEQFF | TGTGCCAGCAGAACCGGACTAGCGGGATACGGTATCTACAATGAGCAGTTCTTC
TRBJ2-7 | TRBD1 | - | TRBV30 | CAWSLGTGGNYEQYF | TGTGCCTGGAGTTTGGGCACAGGGGGAAACTACGAGCAGTACTTC
TRBJ2-4 | TRBD1 | few | TRBV9 | CASSEGLQGDIQYF | TGTGCCAGCAGCGAGGGGTTGCAGGGGGACATTCAGTACTTC
TRBJ2-1 | - | - | TRBV5-6 | CASSRSRVPQFF | TGTGCCAGCAGCCGCTCCCGGGTACCGCAGTTCTTC
TRBJ2-1 | - | - | TRBV5-4 | CASSEPYNNEQFF | TGTGCCAGCAGCGAGCCTTATAACAATGAGCAGTTCTTC
TRBJ2-7 | - | once | TRBV30 | CAWSTSGALGGEQYF | TGTGCCTGGAGCACTTCGGGCGCCTTAGGGGGAGAGCAGTACTTC
TRBJ1-2 | - | - | TRBV29-1 | CSVEGQFYGYTF | TGCAGCGTTGAAGGGCAGTTCTATGGCTACACCTTC
TRBJ2-7 | - | - | TRBV5-4 | CASSLDYLPAEQYF | TGTGCCAGCAGCTTGGACTATCTTCCGGCCGAGCAGTACTTC
TRBJ2-5 | - | - | TRBV7-2 | CASSFPEGGETQYF | TGTGCCAGCAGCTTTCCGGAGGGCGGGGAGACCCAGTACTTC
TRBJ2-5 | - | - | TRBV13 | CASSLGLETQYF | TGTGCCAGCAGCTTAGGCCTAGAGACCCAGTACTTC
TRBJ2-7 | TRBD2 | once | TRBV5-4 | CASSGEGSRSSYEQYF | TGTGCCAGCAGCGGGGAGGGGAGCCGGAGCTCCTACGAGCAGTACTTC
TRBJ1-2 | - | - | TRBV30 | CAWSGANPGWNYGYTF | TGTGCCTGGAGTGGGGCAAACCCTGGGTGGAACTATGGCTACACCTTC
TRBJ1-1 | - | - | TRBV7-9 | CASSWTVGTEAFF | TGTGCCAGCAGCTGGACAGTGGGTACTGAAGCTTTCTTT
TRBJ2-4 | TRBD2 | - | TRBV5-4 | CASSLVVAGVGNIQYF | TGTGCCAGCAGCTTGGTGGTAGCGGGAGTGGGAAACATTCAGTACTTC
TRBJ2-3 | TRBD2 | - | TRBV7-9 | CANGAGSSTDTQYF | TGTGCCAATGGAGCGGGGTCTAGCACAGATACGCAGTATTTT
TRBJ2-5 | - | medium-sized | TRBV9 | CASSDDQTQYF | TGTGCCAGCAGCGATGACCAGACCCAGTACTTC
TRBJ2-7 | TRBD2 | few | TRBV29-1 | CSARIAGTSSYEQYF | TGCAGCGCCAGAATAGCGGGGACGAGCTCCTACGAGCAGTACTTC
TRBJ2-3 | TRBD1 | - | TRBV27 | CASSPPGTGGLTDTQYF | TGTGCCAGCAGTCCTCCCGGGACAGGGGGCCTAACAGATACGCAGTATTTT